The rows below give T cell receptor beta chains drawn from one sample of a study of blood T cells in healthy people across ages. TCRdb redid the calling of the 5' RACE reads with MiXCR, one entry per CDR3 protein. The sample includes hundreds of thousands of distinct CDR3 sequences, under 25% seen only once; the top ten take 3% to 4.5%. The sequencing input was blood. The receptor set was obtained from a man between 65 and 85 years old in good health. The CDR3 runs from the conserved cysteine through the conserved F or W. D genes are given only for firm matches. Not all rows give a size; the values are once, few, many and, for expanded clones, a class.

V	J	size	D	DNA	CDR3
TRBV20-1	TRBJ2-1	NA	NA	TGCAGTGCTAGAGGGGTAGCAGCCTACAATGAGCAGTTCTTC	CSARGVAAYNEQFF
TRBV7-9	TRBJ2-4	NA	NA	TGTGCCAGCAGCTTACTACAGGCCAAAAACATTCAGTACTTC	CASSLLQAKNIQYF
TRBV7-2	TRBJ2-3	NA	NA	TGTGCCAGCAGCTTTTTTAAGAGTCTTAGCACAGATACGCAGTATTTT	CASSFFKSLSTDTQYF
TRBV28	TRBJ1-2	many	NA	TGTGCCAGCAGCTCTCGAATGGACTACACCTTC	CASSSRMDYTF
TRBV20-1	TRBJ2-5	NA	NA	TGCAGTGCTAGGTTTATCCAGTTACAAGAGACCCAGTACTTC	CSARFIQLQETQYF
TRBV10-2	TRBJ1-5	NA	NA	TGCGCCAGCAGTGAGTCGAAGTCACAGAGCAATCAGCCCCAGCATTTT	CASSESKSQSNQPQHF
TRBV7-3	TRBJ2-5	many	NA	TGTGCCAGCAGCTTAGGTGGGGTCGGCCCCTTCCAAGAGACCCAGTACTTC	CASSLGGVGPFQETQYF
TRBV7-3	TRBJ2-2	many	NA	TGTGCCAGCAGCTTAGTGGGCGGGGAGCTGTTTTTT	CASSLVGGELFF
TRBV14	TRBJ2-2	NA	NA	TGTGCCAGCAGCCAAATTCCGACCGGGGAGCTGTTTTTT	CASSQIPTGELFF
TRBV7-9	TRBJ2-3	NA	NA	TGTGCCAGCAGCTTATGGGAGGACACAGATACGCAGTATTTT	CASSLWEDTDTQYF
TRBV15	TRBJ2-3	NA	NA	TGTGCCACCAGCTCCCAGAGCGGGACAGATACGCAGTATTTT	CATSSQSGTDTQYF
TRBV3-1	TRBJ2-5	NA	NA	TGTGCCAGCAGCCAAAACACAGGCCAAGAGACCCAGTACTTC	CASSQNTGQETQYF
TRBV20-1	TRBJ2-5	few	NA	TGCAGTGCTCCAACTTCGGGAGTAGAGACCCAGCACTTC	CSAPTSGVETQHF
TRBV7-9	TRBJ1-5	few	NA	TGTGCCAGCAGCTCGGACCTAGGGGGTAAAAGCAATCAGCCCCAGCATTTT	CASSSDLGGKSNQPQHF
TRBV27	TRBJ2-1	NA	TRBD2	TGTGCCAGCAGTTTACCCGGGACTAGCCCAGATAATGAGCAGTTCTTC	CASSLPGTSPDNEQFF
TRBV20-1	TRBJ2-5	NA	TRBD2	TGCAGTGCTAGAGCTCTACTAGCGCCCCAAGAGACCCAGTACTTC	CSARALLAPQETQYF
TRBV2	TRBJ1-1	few	TRBD1	TGTGCCGTTGAAGGGGGCAAGGACACTGAAGCTTTCTTT	CAVEGGKDTEAFF
TRBV20-1	TRBJ2-4	few	TRBD1	TGCAGTGCTAGAGATGACAGGGGAGCCAAAAACATTCAGTACTTC	CSARDDRGAKNIQYF
TRBV18	TRBJ2-5	once	TRBD1	TGTGCCAGCTCACCCGGGACAGGGGGTTACCAGCAGTACTTC	CASSPGTGGYQQYF
TRBV12-3/TRBV12-4	TRBJ2-3	few	TRBD2	TGTGCCAGCAGTTCGGGGGGGTCCAGGGGAACAGATACGCAGTATTTT	CASSSGGSRGTDTQYF
TRBV5-1	TRBJ2-5	many	TRBD1	TGCGCCAGCAGCAAGGCATCCAGGGGGCAGCAAGAGACCCAGTACTTC	CASSKASRGQQETQYF
TRBV5-1	TRBJ2-5	few	NA	TGCGCCAGCAGCTTCGGTTCTCACCCCCAAGAGACCCAGTACTTC	CASSFGSHPQETQYF
TRBV20-1	TRBJ1-5	many	NA	TGCAGTGCTAGTGGGGGAACCAGCCAGCCCCAGCATTTT	CSASGGTSQPQHF
TRBV7-3	TRBJ2-3	NA	NA	TGTGCCAGCAGCAAACAGGGAGGAGGAGATACGCAGTATTTT	CASSKQGGGDTQYF
TRBV11-1	TRBJ2-7	once	TRBD2	TGTGCCAGCAGCTTAAGGGCGGGAGCCGACGAGCAGTACTTC	CASSLRAGADEQYF